A selection of T cell receptor beta chains follows, all from one sample in a study of blood T cell repertoires in COVID-19. Clones were read by immunoSEQ multiplex PCR, and TCRdb kept only the in-frame ones, dropping some. The data contain 300,000 to 350,000 clones, approximately 88% of them singletons. The sequenced sample was PBMCs or T cells enriched from blood (not recorded which). These receptors were collected from a young woman who had recovered from COVID-19. The CDR3 runs from the conserved cysteine through the conserved F or W. Fields, in order: clone size, J gene, D gene, V gene, CDR3 protein, CDR3 DNA. The D gene is left open where the match is weak. Clone size is shown for a subset of rows, as once, few, many or a class of expanded clone.

clone size: few; J gene: TRBJ2-7; D gene: -; V gene: TRBV7-3; CDR3 protein: CASSLDSPYEQYF; CDR3 DNA: TGTGCCAGCAGCTTAGACTCTCCCTACGAGCAGTACTTC
clone size: -; J gene: TRBJ1-5; D gene: -; V gene: TRBV7-8; CDR3 protein: CASSLIGGNQPQHF; CDR3 DNA: TGTGCCAGCAGCTTAATCGGAGGTAATCAGCCCCAGCATTTT
clone size: -; J gene: TRBJ2-1; D gene: -; V gene: TRBV28; CDR3 protein: CASSLLTYNEQFF; CDR3 DNA: TGTGCCAGCAGTTTACTTACTTACAATGAGCAGTTCTTC
clone size: few; J gene: TRBJ1-1; D gene: TRBD1; V gene: TRBV7-9; CDR3 protein: CASSSDLRQGVLNTEAFF; CDR3 DNA: TGTGCCAGCAGCTCCGACCTAAGACAGGGGGTATTGAACACTGAAGCTTTCTTT
clone size: few; J gene: TRBJ1-2; D gene: TRBD1; V gene: TRBV7-9; CDR3 protein: CASSLVRTGGDGYTF; CDR3 DNA: TGTGCCAGCAGCTTAGTACGGACAGGGGGAGATGGCTACACCTTC
clone size: few; J gene: TRBJ1-2; D gene: TRBD1; V gene: TRBV24-1; CDR3 protein: CATSDSGTGRYGYTF; CDR3 DNA: TGTGCCACCAGTGACTCGGGGACAGGGAGGTATGGCTACACCTTC
clone size: -; J gene: TRBJ1-1; D gene: -; V gene: TRBV11-2; CDR3 protein: CASSLTALDNTEAFF; CDR3 DNA: TGTGCCAGCAGCTTGACAGCCCTTGACAACACTGAAGCTTTCTTT
clone size: -; J gene: TRBJ2-1; D gene: TRBD1; V gene: TRBV6-1; CDR3 protein: CASSEYGTGLYNEQFF; CDR3 DNA: TGTGCCAGCAGTGAATACGGGACAGGGCTTTACAATGAGCAGTTCTTC
clone size: -; J gene: TRBJ1-5; D gene: -; V gene: TRBV30; CDR3 protein: CAWSVRDQPQHF; CDR3 DNA: TGTGCCTGGAGTGTGCGGGATCAGCCCCAGCATTTT
clone size: -; J gene: TRBJ1-5; D gene: -; V gene: TRBV18; CDR3 protein: CASSPIVASNQPQHF; CDR3 DNA: TGTGCCAGCTCACCGATTGTAGCTAGCAATCAGCCCCAGCATTTT
clone size: -; J gene: TRBJ1-1; D gene: -; V gene: TRBV20-1; CDR3 protein: CSAIRTVEAFF; CDR3 DNA: TGCAGTGCTATTAGGACAGTAGAAGCTTTCTTT
clone size: -; J gene: TRBJ2-5; D gene: -; V gene: TRBV20-1; CDR3 protein: CSARDRDISYF; CDR3 DNA: TGCAGTGCTAGAGACCGGGACATCTCCTACTTC
clone size: -; J gene: TRBJ1-2; D gene: -; V gene: TRBV27; CDR3 protein: CASSLGRAFYGYTF; CDR3 DNA: TGTGCCAGCAGTTTGGGCAGGGCGTTCTATGGCTACACCTTC
clone size: -; J gene: TRBJ1-6; D gene: -; V gene: TRBV5-1; CDR3 protein: CASSVDSTYNSPLHF; CDR3 DNA: TGCGCCAGCAGTGTAGACAGCACCTATAATTCACCCCTCCACTTT
clone size: -; J gene: TRBJ2-5; D gene: -; V gene: TRBV6-2/TRBV6-3; CDR3 protein: CASSFPPRVPRETQYF; CDR3 DNA: TGTGCCAGCAGTTTTCCCCCGAGGGTGCCCAGAGAGACCCAGTACTTC
clone size: -; J gene: TRBJ1-2; D gene: TRBD1; V gene: TRBV6-5; CDR3 protein: CASKGQGYYGYTF; CDR3 DNA: TGTGCCAGCAAGGGACAGGGATACTATGGCTACACCTTC
clone size: -; J gene: TRBJ1-6; D gene: TRBD1; V gene: TRBV11-2; CDR3 protein: CASSSLRRTGVKSPLHF; CDR3 DNA: TGTGCCAGCAGCTCTCTAAGACGTACAGGGGTGAAGTCACCCCTCCACTTT
clone size: -; J gene: TRBJ2-7; D gene: TRBD1; V gene: TRBV4-2; CDR3 protein: CASSQEFRQGAYEQYF; CDR3 DNA: TGTGCCAGCAGCCAAGAGTTCCGGCAGGGGGCCTACGAGCAGTACTTC
clone size: -; J gene: TRBJ1-2; D gene: -; V gene: TRBV7-9; CDR3 protein: CASSADSRGYTF; CDR3 DNA: TGTGCCAGCAGCGCGGACAGCAGGGGCTACACCTTC
clone size: -; J gene: TRBJ2-6; D gene: TRBD1; V gene: TRBV5-1; CDR3 protein: CASSQGAAGANVLTF; CDR3 DNA: TGCGCCAGCAGTCAGGGGGCGGCTGGGGCCAACGTCCTGACTTTC
clone size: -; J gene: TRBJ2-1; D gene: TRBD2; V gene: TRBV6-4; CDR3 protein: CASSDSLAGDFGEQFF; CDR3 DNA: TGTGCCAGCAGTGACTCGCTAGCGGGAGATTTTGGTGAGCAGTTCTTC
clone size: once; J gene: TRBJ2-1; D gene: TRBD2; V gene: TRBV18; CDR3 protein: CASSVGTSNEQFF; CDR3 DNA: TGTGCCAGCTCGGTCGGGACTAGCAATGAGCAGTTCTTC
clone size: -; J gene: TRBJ2-3; D gene: -; V gene: TRBV5-1; CDR3 protein: CASSLAGTISTDTQYF; CDR3 DNA: TGCGCCAGCAGCTTGGCCGGGACAATAAGCACAGATACGCAGTATTTT
clone size: -; J gene: TRBJ1-2; D gene: TRBD1; V gene: TRBV2; CDR3 protein: CASRTLQGGNYGYTF; CDR3 DNA: TGTGCCAGCAGGACATTACAGGGGGGGAACTATGGCTACACCTTC
clone size: -; J gene: TRBJ1-3; D gene: TRBD1; V gene: TRBV5-1; CDR3 protein: CASSWGTAGNTIYF; CDR3 DNA: TGCGCCAGCAGCTGGGGGACAGCAGGAAACACCATATATTTT
clone size: -; J gene: TRBJ2-7; D gene: TRBD2; V gene: TRBV24-1; CDR3 protein: CATSDPSGRSYEQYF; CDR3 DNA: TGTGCCACCAGTGATCCGAGCGGGAGAAGCTACGAGCAGTACTTC
clone size: -; J gene: TRBJ2-7; D gene: -; V gene: TRBV28; CDR3 protein: CASSPLPGYEQYF; CDR3 DNA: TGTGCCAGCAGTCCACTCCCAGGCTACGAGCAGTACTTC
clone size: -; J gene: TRBJ2-5; D gene: -; V gene: TRBV11-2; CDR3 protein: CASRLRLPREETQYF; CDR3 DNA: TGTGCCAGCAGGCTTAGACTCCCGAGGGAAGAGACCCAGTACTTC
clone size: -; J gene: TRBJ1-1; D gene: -; V gene: TRBV5-5; CDR3 protein: CASSVGVSNTEAFF; CDR3 DNA: TGTGCCAGCAGCGTAGGGGTTTCGAACACTGAAGCTTTCTTT
clone size: -; J gene: TRBJ1-4; D gene: TRBD1; V gene: TRBV5-1; CDR3 protein: CASSYGTGGTEKLFF; CDR3 DNA: TGCGCCAGCAGCTACGGGACAGGGGGAACTGAAAAACTGTTTTTT
clone size: -; J gene: TRBJ1-1; D gene: TRBD1; V gene: TRBV2; CDR3 protein: CASTSRDRGIAEAFF; CDR3 DNA: TGTGCCAGCACTTCTAGGGACAGGGGGATCGCTGAAGCTTTCTTT
clone size: -; J gene: TRBJ1-6; D gene: TRBD1; V gene: TRBV27; CDR3 protein: CASSLRQGFSPLHF; CDR3 DNA: TGTGCCAGCAGTTTAAGACAGGGTTTTTCACCCCTCCACTTT
clone size: -; J gene: TRBJ2-7; D gene: TRBD2; V gene: TRBV28; CDR3 protein: CASSAPQEAGGFEQYF; CDR3 DNA: TGTGCCAGCAGTGCCCCTCAGGAAGCGGGAGGTTTCGAGCAGTACTTC
clone size: -; J gene: TRBJ1-5; D gene: -; V gene: TRBV19; CDR3 protein: CASSITLNQPQHF; CDR3 DNA: TGTGCCAGTAGTATAACTCTTAATCAGCCCCAGCATTTT
clone size: -; J gene: TRBJ1-6; D gene: -; V gene: TRBV24-1; CDR3 protein: CATSPDPFRESSYNSPLHF; CDR3 DNA: TGTGCCACCAGCCCCGACCCATTTAGGGAGAGCTCCTATAATTCACCCCTCCACTTT
clone size: -; J gene: TRBJ2-2; D gene: -; V gene: TRBV19; CDR3 protein: CASSLIERRNTGELFF; CDR3 DNA: TGTGCCAGTAGTCTGATCGAGCGCAGGAACACCGGGGAGCTGTTTTTT
clone size: -; J gene: TRBJ1-2; D gene: -; V gene: TRBV7-9; CDR3 protein: CASSSGRTGYGYTF; CDR3 DNA: TGTGCCAGCAGCTCGGGAAGGACGGGCTATGGCTACACCTTC
clone size: -; J gene: TRBJ1-2; D gene: -; V gene: TRBV18; CDR3 protein: CASSPDSPQTVYGYTF; CDR3 DNA: TGTGCCAGCTCACCAGACAGTCCCCAAACTGTCTATGGCTACACCTTC
clone size: -; J gene: TRBJ1-1; D gene: -; V gene: TRBV27; CDR3 protein: CASKWPGGTEAFF; CDR3 DNA: TGTGCCAGCAAATGGCCAGGAGGGACTGAAGCTTTCTTT
clone size: -; J gene: TRBJ1-4; D gene: -; V gene: TRBV29-1; CDR3 protein: CSVVGGIGEKLFF; CDR3 DNA: TGCAGCGTTGTCGGCGGGATAGGCGAAAAACTGTTTTTT
clone size: -; J gene: TRBJ1-2; D gene: -; V gene: TRBV19; CDR3 protein: CASSIVGSYGYTF; CDR3 DNA: TGTGCCAGTAGTATAGTGGGCAGCTATGGCTACACCTTC
clone size: -; J gene: TRBJ1-3; D gene: -; V gene: TRBV4-3; CDR3 protein: CASSQDSPDTIYF; CDR3 DNA: TGCGCCAGCAGCCAAGATAGTCCCGACACCATATATTTT
clone size: few; J gene: TRBJ2-1; D gene: TRBD1; V gene: TRBV4-3; CDR3 protein: CASSQVTGVLANEQFF; CDR3 DNA: TGCGCCAGCAGCCAAGTGACAGGGGTTCTTGCGAATGAGCAGTTCTTC
clone size: -; J gene: TRBJ1-1; D gene: TRBD1; V gene: TRBV19; CDR3 protein: CASNWKLRDSPPRGTEAFF; CDR3 DNA: TGTGCCAGTAACTGGAAGCTCAGGGACAGCCCCCCCCGGGGCACTGAAGCTTTCTTT
clone size: -; J gene: TRBJ2-7; D gene: -; V gene: TRBV2; CDR3 protein: CASSVFYEQYF; CDR3 DNA: TGTGCCAGCAGCGTGTTTTACGAGCAGTACTTC
clone size: once; J gene: TRBJ2-2; D gene: TRBD2; V gene: TRBV30; CDR3 protein: CALDYGGVIGELFF; CDR3 DNA: TGTGCCCTGGATTACGGGGGGGTGATCGGGGAGCTGTTTTTT
clone size: -; J gene: TRBJ2-1; D gene: -; V gene: TRBV10-3; CDR3 protein: CAHSISKISGVSRDEQFF; CDR3 DNA: TGTGCCCACAGCATCTCGAAGATTTCGGGAGTTAGTCGGGATGAGCAGTTCTTC
clone size: -; J gene: TRBJ2-1; D gene: -; V gene: TRBV27; CDR3 protein: CASIPRREYNEQFF; CDR3 DNA: TGTGCCAGCATTCCCCGGAGGGAGTACAATGAGCAGTTCTTC
clone size: -; J gene: TRBJ1-4; D gene: TRBD1; V gene: TRBV19; CDR3 protein: CASSETGTGSNEKLFF; CDR3 DNA: TGTGCCAGTAGTGAGACCGGGACAGGCAGTAATGAAAAACTGTTTTTT
clone size: -; J gene: TRBJ1-2; D gene: -; V gene: TRBV2; CDR3 protein: CASTYRVIVGYTF; CDR3 DNA: TGTGCCAGCACCTACAGGGTAATCGTCGGCTACACCTTC
clone size: -; J gene: TRBJ1-1; D gene: -; V gene: TRBV5-1; CDR3 protein: CASSFVSGDTEAFF; CDR3 DNA: TGCGCCAGCAGCTTCGTTTCGGGGGACACTGAAGCTTTCTTT